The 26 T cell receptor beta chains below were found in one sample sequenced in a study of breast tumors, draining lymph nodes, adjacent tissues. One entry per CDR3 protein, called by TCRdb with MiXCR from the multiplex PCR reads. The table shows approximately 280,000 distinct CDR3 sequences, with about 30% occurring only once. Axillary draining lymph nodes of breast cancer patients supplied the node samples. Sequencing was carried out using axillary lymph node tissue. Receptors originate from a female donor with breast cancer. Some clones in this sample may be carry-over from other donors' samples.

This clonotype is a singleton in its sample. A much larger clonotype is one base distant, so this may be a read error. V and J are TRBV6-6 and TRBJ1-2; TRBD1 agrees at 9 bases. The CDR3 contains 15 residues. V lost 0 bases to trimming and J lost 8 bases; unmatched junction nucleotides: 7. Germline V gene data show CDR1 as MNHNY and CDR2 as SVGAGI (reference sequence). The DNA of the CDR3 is TGTGCCAGCAGTTACTCGGGACAGGGCCTCAGCGGCTACACCTTC. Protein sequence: CASSYSGQGLSGYTF.

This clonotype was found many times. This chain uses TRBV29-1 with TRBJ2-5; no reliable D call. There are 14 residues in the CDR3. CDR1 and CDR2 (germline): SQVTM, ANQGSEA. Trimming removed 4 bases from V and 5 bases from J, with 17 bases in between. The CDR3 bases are TGCAGCGTTGGCGTGGGCGCCTTGGCGGAGACCCAGTACTTC. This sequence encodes CSVGVGALAETQYF.

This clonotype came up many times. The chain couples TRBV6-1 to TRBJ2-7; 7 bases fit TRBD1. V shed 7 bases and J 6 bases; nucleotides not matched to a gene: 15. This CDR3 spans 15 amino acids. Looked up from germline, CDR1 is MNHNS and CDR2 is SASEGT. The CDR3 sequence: CASKSSADRWSEQYF. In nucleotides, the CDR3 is TGTGCCAGCAAGTCAAGTGCGGACAGGTGGAGCGAGCAGTACTTC.

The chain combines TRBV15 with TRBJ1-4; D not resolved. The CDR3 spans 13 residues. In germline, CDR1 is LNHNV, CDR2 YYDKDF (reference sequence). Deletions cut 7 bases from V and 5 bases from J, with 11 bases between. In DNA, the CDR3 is TGTGCCACCACCGCAGACGGAAATGAAAAACTGTTTTTT. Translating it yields CATTADGNEKLFF. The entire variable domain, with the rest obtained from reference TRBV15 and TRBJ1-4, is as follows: DAMVIQNPRYQVTQFGKPVTLSCSQTLNHNVMYWYQQKSSQAPKLLFHYYDKDFNNEADTPDNFQSRRPNTSFCFLDIRSPGLGDTAMYLCATTADGNEKLFFGSGTQLSVL.

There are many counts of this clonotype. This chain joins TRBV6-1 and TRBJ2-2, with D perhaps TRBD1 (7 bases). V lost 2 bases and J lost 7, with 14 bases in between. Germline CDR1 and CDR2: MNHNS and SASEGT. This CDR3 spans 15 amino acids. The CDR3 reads CASSENQGGNGELFF. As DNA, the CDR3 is TGTGCCAGCAGTGAAAACCAGGGGGGCAACGGGGAGCTGTTTTTT.

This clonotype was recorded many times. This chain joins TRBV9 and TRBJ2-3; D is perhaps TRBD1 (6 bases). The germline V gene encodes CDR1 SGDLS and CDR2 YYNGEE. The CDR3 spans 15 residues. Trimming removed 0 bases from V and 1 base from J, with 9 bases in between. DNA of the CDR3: TGTGCCAGCAGCGTAGGCCCAGGGGGCACAGATACGCAGTATTTT. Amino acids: CASSVGPGGTDTQYF.

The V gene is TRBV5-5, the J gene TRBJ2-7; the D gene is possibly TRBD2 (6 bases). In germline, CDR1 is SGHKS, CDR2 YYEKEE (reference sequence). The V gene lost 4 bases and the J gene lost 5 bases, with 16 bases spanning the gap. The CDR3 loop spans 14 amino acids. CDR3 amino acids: CASSMIAAVNEQYF. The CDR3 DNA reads TGTGCCAGCAGCATGATAGCGGCTGTAAACGAGCAGTACTTC.

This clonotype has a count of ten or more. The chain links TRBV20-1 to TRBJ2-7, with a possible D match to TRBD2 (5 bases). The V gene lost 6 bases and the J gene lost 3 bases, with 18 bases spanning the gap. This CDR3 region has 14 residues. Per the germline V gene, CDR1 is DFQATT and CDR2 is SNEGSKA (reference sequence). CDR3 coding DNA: TGCAGTGCCCCAGGTGGGAGCCGAAACTACGAGCAGTACTTC. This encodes CSAPGGSRNYEQYF.

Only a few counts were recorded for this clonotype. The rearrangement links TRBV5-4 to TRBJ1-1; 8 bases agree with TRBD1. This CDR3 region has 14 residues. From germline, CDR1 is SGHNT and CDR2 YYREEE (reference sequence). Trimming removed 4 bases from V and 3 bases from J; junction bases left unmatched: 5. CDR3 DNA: TGTGCCAGCAGCGGGTCAGGGGGCTACACTGAAGCTTTCTTT. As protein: CASSGSGGYTEAFF.

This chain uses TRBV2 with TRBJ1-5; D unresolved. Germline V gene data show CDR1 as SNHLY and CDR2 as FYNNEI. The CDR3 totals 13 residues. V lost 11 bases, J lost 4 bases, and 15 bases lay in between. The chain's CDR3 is CAGKKGNNQPQHF. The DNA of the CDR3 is TGTGCCGGGAAAAAGGGAAATAATCAGCCCCAGCATTTT.

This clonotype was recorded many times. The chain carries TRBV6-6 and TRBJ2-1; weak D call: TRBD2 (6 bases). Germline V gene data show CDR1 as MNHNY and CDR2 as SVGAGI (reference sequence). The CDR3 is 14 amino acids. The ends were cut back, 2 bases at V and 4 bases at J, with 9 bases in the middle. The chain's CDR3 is CASSYGRGYNEQFF. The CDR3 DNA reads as TGTGCCAGCAGTTACGGCCGGGGGTACAATGAGCAGTTCTTC.

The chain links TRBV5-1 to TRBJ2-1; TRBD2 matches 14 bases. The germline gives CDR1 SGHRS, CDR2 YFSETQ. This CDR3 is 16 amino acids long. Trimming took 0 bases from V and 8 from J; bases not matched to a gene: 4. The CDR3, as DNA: TGCGCCAGCAGCTTGGGGGGGACTAGCGGGAGAGATGAGCAGTTCTTC. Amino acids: CASSLGGTSGRDEQFF.

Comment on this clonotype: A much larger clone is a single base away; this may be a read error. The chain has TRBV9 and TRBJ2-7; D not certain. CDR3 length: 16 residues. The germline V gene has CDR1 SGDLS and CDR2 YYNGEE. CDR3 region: CVSSVATGQSPYEQYF. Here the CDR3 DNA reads TGTGTCAGCAGCGTAGCTACTGGGCAGAGCCCCTACGAGCAGTACTTC.

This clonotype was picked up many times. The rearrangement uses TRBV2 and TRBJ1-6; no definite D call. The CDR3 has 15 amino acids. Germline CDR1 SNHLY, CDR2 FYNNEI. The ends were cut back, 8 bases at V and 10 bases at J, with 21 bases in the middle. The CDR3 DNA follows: TGTGCCAGCCAGTTCGAGGGTGTGGGCGGCTCACCCCTCCACTTT. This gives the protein CASQFEGVGGSPLHF.

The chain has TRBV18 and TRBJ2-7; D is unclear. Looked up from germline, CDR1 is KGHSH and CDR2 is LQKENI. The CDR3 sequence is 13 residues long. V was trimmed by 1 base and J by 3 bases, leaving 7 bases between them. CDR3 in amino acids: CASSPRWVYEQYF. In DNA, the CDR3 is TGTGCCAGCTCACCACGGTGGGTCTACGAGCAGTACTTC.

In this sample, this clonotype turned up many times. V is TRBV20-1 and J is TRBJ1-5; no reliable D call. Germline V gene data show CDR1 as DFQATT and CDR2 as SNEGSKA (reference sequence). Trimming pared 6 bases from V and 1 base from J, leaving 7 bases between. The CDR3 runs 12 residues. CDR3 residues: CSARRSNQPQHF. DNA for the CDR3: TGCAGTGCCCGACGGAGCAATCAGCCCCAGCATTTT.

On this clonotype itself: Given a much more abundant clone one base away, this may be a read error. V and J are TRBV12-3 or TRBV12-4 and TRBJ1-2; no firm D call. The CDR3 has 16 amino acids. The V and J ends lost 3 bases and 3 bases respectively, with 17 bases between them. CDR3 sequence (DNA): TGTGCCAGCAGTTTCGCGCGTTTAGGGTTCGACTATGGCTACACCTTC. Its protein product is CASSFARLGFDYGYTF.

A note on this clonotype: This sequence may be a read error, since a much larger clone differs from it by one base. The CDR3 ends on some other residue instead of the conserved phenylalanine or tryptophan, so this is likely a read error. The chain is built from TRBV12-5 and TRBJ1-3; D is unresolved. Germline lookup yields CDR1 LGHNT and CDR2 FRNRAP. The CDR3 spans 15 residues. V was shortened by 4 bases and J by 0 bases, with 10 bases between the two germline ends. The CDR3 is CASGYTANSGNTIYL. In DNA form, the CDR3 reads TGTGCTAGTGGTTATACAGCAAACTCTGGAAACACCATATATCTT.

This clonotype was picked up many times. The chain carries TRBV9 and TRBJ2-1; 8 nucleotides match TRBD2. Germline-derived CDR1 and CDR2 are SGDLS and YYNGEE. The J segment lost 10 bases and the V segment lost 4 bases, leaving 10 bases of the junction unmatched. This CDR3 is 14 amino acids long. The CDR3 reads CASSTTGTSDEQFF. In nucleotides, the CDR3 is TGTGCCAGCAGCACAACCGGGACTAGTGACGAGCAGTTCTTC.

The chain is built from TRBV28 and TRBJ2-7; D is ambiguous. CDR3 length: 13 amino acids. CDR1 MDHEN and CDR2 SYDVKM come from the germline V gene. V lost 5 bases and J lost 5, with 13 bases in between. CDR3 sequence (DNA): TGTGCCAGCAGTCCCCACCTAGGGAACGAGCAGTACTTC. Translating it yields CASSPHLGNEQYF.

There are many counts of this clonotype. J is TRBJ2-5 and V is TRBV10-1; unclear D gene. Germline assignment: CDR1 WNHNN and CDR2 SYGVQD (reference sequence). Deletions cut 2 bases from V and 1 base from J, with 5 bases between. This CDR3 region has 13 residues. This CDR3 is CASSELGQETQYF. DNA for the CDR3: TGCGCCAGCAGTGAGCTGGGCCAAGAGACCCAGTACTTC.

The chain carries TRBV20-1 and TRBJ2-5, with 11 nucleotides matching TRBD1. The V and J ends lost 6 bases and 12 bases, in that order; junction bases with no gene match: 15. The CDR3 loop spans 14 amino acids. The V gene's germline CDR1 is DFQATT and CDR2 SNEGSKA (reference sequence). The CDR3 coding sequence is TGCAGTGCCGCTGGACAGGGGGCCCGGGAGGCCGAGTACTTC. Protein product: CSAAGQGAREAEYF.

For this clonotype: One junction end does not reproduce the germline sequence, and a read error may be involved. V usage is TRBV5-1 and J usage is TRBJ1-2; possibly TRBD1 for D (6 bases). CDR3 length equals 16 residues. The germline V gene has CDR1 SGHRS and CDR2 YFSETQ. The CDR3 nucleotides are TGTGGCAGCAGCCAAGATAGCGGAGGGGGAGGAAATGGCTACACCTTC. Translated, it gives CGSSQDSGGGGNGYTF.

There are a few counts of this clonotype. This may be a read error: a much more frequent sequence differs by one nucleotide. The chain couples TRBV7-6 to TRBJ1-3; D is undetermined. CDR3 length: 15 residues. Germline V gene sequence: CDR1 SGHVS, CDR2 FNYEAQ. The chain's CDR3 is CASSPGRSSGNTIHF. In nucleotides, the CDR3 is TGTGCCAGCAGCCCCGGACGGTCCTCTGGAAACACCATACATTTT.

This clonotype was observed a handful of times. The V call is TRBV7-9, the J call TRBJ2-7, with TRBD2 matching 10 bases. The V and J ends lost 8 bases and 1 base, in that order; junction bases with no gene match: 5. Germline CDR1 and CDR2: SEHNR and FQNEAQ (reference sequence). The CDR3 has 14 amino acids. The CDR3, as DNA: TGTGCCAGCCACTCTAGCGGGGGTTCCTACGAGCAGTACTTC. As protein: CASHSSGGSYEQYF. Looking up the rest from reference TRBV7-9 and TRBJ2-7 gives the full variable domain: DTGVSQNPRHKITKRGQNVTFRCDPISEHNRLYWYRQTLGQGPEFLTYFQNEAQLEKSRLLSDRFSAERPKGSFSTLEIQRTEQGDSAMYLCASHSSGGSYEQYFGPGTRLTVT.

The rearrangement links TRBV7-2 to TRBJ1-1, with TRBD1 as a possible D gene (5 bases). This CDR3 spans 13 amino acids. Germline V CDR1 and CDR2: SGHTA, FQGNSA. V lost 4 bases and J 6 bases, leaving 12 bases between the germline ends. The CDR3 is CASSSAGTPEAFF. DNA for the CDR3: TGTGCCAGCAGCTCAGCAGGGACCCCTGAAGCTTTCTTT.